Presented here are 16 T cell receptor beta chains from one specimen sequenced in a study of T-cell reconstitution after alpha-beta-depleted transplantation in children. Unique molecular identifiers were used in preparing the TCRbeta library. TCRdb re-derived calls from the PCR reads in MiXCR, one entry per CDR3 protein. The profile shows around 450,000 distinct CDR3 sequences, about 45% of them singletons. Sample: PBMCs, taken before TCRalphabeta/CD19-depleted stem cell transplant. The receptors here all came from a girl between 2 and 10 years old with aplastic anemia, due to receive a stem cell transplant.

This clonotype was seen a handful of times. This chain connects TRBV27 to TRBJ1-1; no firm D call. In germline, CDR1 is MNHEY, CDR2 SMNVEV (reference sequence). V shed 2 bases and J shed 5 bases, with 12 bases lying between them. The CDR3 length is 14 residues. The CDR3 loop reads CASSLGSAKTEAFF. As DNA, the CDR3 is TGTGCCAGCAGTTTAGGCTCTGCGAAAACTGAAGCTTTCTTT.

The gene calls are TRBV29-1 and TRBJ2-2; 13 bases agree with TRBD2. V lost 4 bases to trimming and J lost 2 bases; unmatched junction nucleotides: 4. The CDR3 extends over 16 amino acids. Germline CDR1 SQVTM, CDR2 ANQGSEA. CDR3 nucleotide sequence: TGCAGCGTTGGGACTAGCGGGGGTTATAACACCGGGGAGCTGTTTTTT. As protein: CSVGTSGGYNTGELFF.

The chain uses TRBV28 and TRBJ2-7; the match to TRBD2 covers 7 bases. J gave up 5 bases and V 3 bases, and 4 bases lay outside the gene matches. CDR3 length equals 13 residues. Looked up from germline, CDR1 is MDHEN and CDR2 is SYDVKM. CDR3 residues: CASSLGGNDEQYF. In nucleotides, the CDR3 is TGTGCCAGCAGTTTGGGGGGGAACGACGAGCAGTACTTC.

The chain has TRBV20-1 and TRBJ2-7; possibly TRBD2 for D (6 bases). Per germline, CDR1 DFQATT and CDR2 SNEGSKA (reference sequence). The CDR3 contains 15 residues. Trimming took off 0 bases at V and 2 bases at J, with 14 bases between the two ends. In nucleotides, the CDR3 is TGCAGTGCTAGAGATGGCGGGACGGCCACCTACGAGCAGTACTTC. It codes for CSARDGGTATYEQYF.

This clonotype has at least ten counts. The chain couples TRBV29-1 to TRBJ2-7; D is undetermined. Germline V gene data show CDR1 as SQVTM and CDR2 as ANQGSEA. The CDR3 extends over 12 amino acids. Between the trimmed V and J ends, which lost 7 bases and 1 base, there was a span of 11 bases. CDR3 nucleotide sequence: TGCAGCGCCCTGGACGGATCCTACGAGCAGTACTTC. The encoded protein is CSALDGSYEQYF.

The chain joins TRBV29-1 to TRBJ2-1, with 9 bases identical to TRBD1. This CDR3 is 15 amino acids long. The V segment lost 6 bases and the J segment 5 bases; nucleotides outside the gene matches: 11. Germline V gene data show CDR1 as SQVTM and CDR2 as ANQGSEA. CDR3 amino acids: CSVGNRGLRNNEQFF. The DNA of the CDR3 is TGCAGCGTGGGGAACAGGGGGCTAAGGAACAATGAGCAGTTCTTC.

J is TRBJ1-4 and V is TRBV4-1; TRBD1 might be the D (5 bases). The germline V and J ends were trimmed by 0 bases and 8 bases, with 16 bases remaining between them. CDR3 size: 16 residues. Germline values: CDR1 MGHRA, CDR2 YSYEKL. This CDR3 reads CASSQDRGQGGEKLFF. DNA for the CDR3: TGCGCCAGCAGCCAAGATCGGGGCCAGGGAGGGGAAAAACTGTTTTTT.

This clonotype was detected only once. The gene calls are TRBV29-1 and TRBJ2-4; D is unclear. The CDR3 runs 13 residues. In germline, CDR1 is SQVTM, CDR2 ANQGSEA. V lost 6 bases, J lost 0 bases, and 9 bases lay in between. The CDR3 protein is CSVLGLAKNIQYF. The CDR3 DNA reads TGCAGCGTCCTCGGCCTAGCCAAAAACATTCAGTACTTC.

This clonotype was seen a handful of times. The gene calls are TRBV29-1 and TRBJ2-1; 15 nucleotides match TRBD2. The V gene's germline CDR1 is SQVTM and CDR2 ANQGSEA. The J segment lost 7 bases and the V segment lost 5 bases, leaving 12 bases of the junction unmatched. The CDR3 is 17 residues long. The CDR3 DNA reads as TGCAGCGTTTTCGGGACTAGCGGGAGGTTGGTAGCGAATGAGCAGTTCTTC. Protein sequence: CSVFGTSGRLVANEQFF.

This clonotype has a handful of counts. The rearrangement uses TRBV18 and TRBJ2-7; 8 bases are shared with TRBD2. CDR1 and CDR2 (germline): KGHSH, LQKENI. Germline trimming cut 4 bases from V and 5 bases from J; bases unmatched to any gene: 19. This CDR3 spans 18 amino acids. The CDR3 DNA reads TGTGCCAGCTCACTCACGAATGGACAGCTCGGGACTAGAAACGAGCAGTACTTC. Amino acids: CASSLTNGQLGTRNEQYF.

The table lists this clonotype with a few counts. This chain joins TRBV24-1 and TRBJ2-5; 8 bases align to TRBD2. The V gene's germline CDR1 is KGHDR and CDR2 SFDVKD. V dropped 4 bases and J dropped 1; count of bases not matched to a gene: 4. This CDR3 is built from 15 residues. The CDR3 spells CATSDPLAAQETQYF. The CDR3 DNA is TGTGCCACCAGTGACCCACTAGCGGCCCAAGAGACCCAGTACTTC.

This clonotype was detected once. The genes are TRBV28 and TRBJ1-5, with TRBD1 as a possible D gene (6 bases). This CDR3 region has 16 residues. Germline V gene lookup returns CDR1 MDHEN and CDR2 SYDVKM. Trimming removed 5 bases from V and 5 bases from J, with 19 bases in between. The CDR3 bases are TGTGCCAGCAGTAGGGGGGCCTTGGGATCCCATCAGCCCCAGCATTTT. This encodes CASSRGALGSHQPQHF.

The genes are TRBV5-6 and TRBJ1-2; no firm D call. The CDR3 consists of 15 residues. V lost 1 base and J lost 8, with 18 bases in between. CDR1 and CDR2 (germline): SGHDT, YYEEEE. The CDR3 region has the DNA TGTGCCAGCAGCTTGAGAGGCGCCCGAGCCGACGGCTACACCTTC. Encoded protein: CASSLRGARADGYTF.

The rearrangement links TRBV28 to TRBJ1-4; D is possibly TRBD1 (6 bases). V lost 7 bases and J lost 8, with 11 bases in between. This CDR3 region has 12 residues. In germline, CDR1 is MDHEN, CDR2 SYDVKM. CDR3 protein: CASNVRGEKLFF. The CDR3 region has the DNA TGTGCCAGCAACGTCAGGGGCGAAAAACTGTTTTTT. Combining the CDR3 with reference TRBV28 and TRBJ1-4 gives the whole variable domain DVKVTQSSRYLVKRTGEKVFLECVQDMDHENMFWYRQDPGLGLRLIYFSYDVKMKEKGDIPEGYSVSREKKERFSLILESASTNQTSMYLCASNVRGEKLFFGSGTQLSVL.

Many counts were recorded for this clonotype. This sequence joins TRBV20-1 and TRBJ1-3; 7 bases are shared with TRBD1. Germline assignment: CDR1 DFQATT and CDR2 SNEGSKA (reference sequence). The J segment lost 3 bases and the V segment lost 6 bases, leaving 5 bases of the junction unmatched. The length of the CDR3 is 13 residues. The CDR3 loop reads CSAPGGVGNTIYF. CDR3 DNA: TGCAGTGCCCCAGGGGGAGTTGGAAACACCATATATTTT.

This clonotype was seen a handful of times. The CDR3 DNA is TGTGCCAGCAGCCCCACTAGCGGGGGGGCCGGGGAGCAGTTCTTC. Protein sequence: CASSPTSGGAGEQFF. The chain links TRBV7-3 to TRBJ2-1, with TRBD2 identical over 13 bases. The CDR3 covers 15 residues. With 5 bases clipped from V and 10 bases from J, the junction kept 8 bases outside the gene matches. CDR1 and CDR2 from the germline V gene are SGHTA and FQGTGA.